This T cell receptor beta chain appears in the sequencing data of a study of blood T cell repertoires in COVID-19. Study-level information: Sites across the United States, Italy and Spain contributed samples from acute and convalescent COVID-19. From T cells, B-cell-depleted T cells, or PBMCs came the material, which was cDNA or gDNA.

CDR1 is LGHDT, CDR2 YNNKEL, per germline (reference sequence). V trimming: 1 base; J trimming: 3 bases; junction bases outside the gene matches: 6. The CDR3 sequence is 17 residues long. As processed by the authors: Reference gene primer amplification in the assay estimated nucleated cell counts. Measured with immunoSEQ multiplex PCR; TCRdb has only the in-frame clones, and not every one. V and J calls and clone size are given by that table; D and trimming were obtained from the DNA. Of some 81,000 clones in the sample, roughly 96% were seen once. The origin of this receptor is a human donor with active COVID-19. The donor label of this sample is uncertain. The chain has TRBV3-1 (or the pseudogene TRBV3-2) and TRBJ1-4; the match to TRBD1 covers 9 bases. The sample consisted of peripheral blood. The CDR3 sequence: CASSQGRTGGSNEKLFF. CDR3 sequence (DNA): TGTGCCAGCAGCCAAGGACGTACAGGGGGCTCTAATGAAAAACTGTTTTTT.